The 14 T cell receptor beta chains in this list originate from one sample, sequenced in a study of blood T cells in healthy people across ages (dated by TCRdb to between 2014 and 2016). The library was made by 5' RACE. Sequenced on an Illumina HiSeq 2500. The second PCR ran for about 7 to 11 cycles and used a J-beta primer mix along with a sample-barcoded 5' primer. TCRdb itself trimmed the public reads at Q25 with fastp, ran MiXCR and retained productive beta chains. For every CDR3 protein sequence, its rows merge into one entry that carries the most common genes and DNA. The sample table holds hundreds of thousands of distinct CDR3 sequences, of which about 50% were seen once. The ten largest clones take up 13% of the sample. What was sequenced was blood. These receptors were collected from a woman of 80 years or more in good health.

A word on this clonotype: This may be a read error, as it is one base from a much larger clone. The chain couples TRBV3-1 to TRBJ1-2; the D gene is possibly TRBD1 (6 bases). Between the trimmed V and J ends, which lost 1 base and 4 bases, there was a span of 10 bases. This CDR3 region has 14 residues. CDR1 and CDR2 (germline): LGHDT, YNNKEL (reference sequence). The CDR3 DNA sequence: TGTGCCAGCAGCCAAGGAGTAGGGGGCTATGGCTACACCTTC. Amino acids: CASSQGVGGYGYTF.

This clonotype was seen a single time. The rearrangement uses TRBV20-1 and TRBJ2-5; 9 bases are a match to TRBD1. The J call may be in error: the DNA end matches TRBJ2-4 better. Per the germline V gene, CDR1 is DFQATT and CDR2 is SNEGSKA (reference sequence). The CDR3 is made up of 14 amino acids. This chain's CDR3 is CSARAGTGKNIQYF. The DNA of the CDR3 is TGCAGTGCCAGGGCCGGGACAGGGAAAAACATTCAGTACTTC.

This clonotype was seen a few times. This rearrangement joins TRBV5-1 to TRBJ2-7, with TRBD1 as a possible D gene (5 bases). The CDR3 consists of 14 residues. The V gene lost 3 bases and the J gene lost 2 bases, with 12 bases spanning the gap. Germline V CDR1 and CDR2: SGHRS, YFSETQ. For the CDR3, the DNA is TGCGCCAGCAGCTCCCAGGGAACCCCCTACGAGCAGTACTTC. This sequence encodes CASSSQGTPYEQYF.

A remark on this clonotype: A much bigger clone sits one base away, suggesting this may be a read error. The V and J genes are TRBV28 and TRBJ2-4, with D unclear. Germline CDR1 is MDHEN and CDR2 is SYDVKM. This CDR3 is 12 amino acids long. CDR3 sequence reads: CSSNTAKNIQYF. In nucleotides, the CDR3 is TGTTCCAGCAATACGGCCAAAAACATTCAGTACTTC.

This clonotype was observed a single time. The V gene is TRBV20-1, the J gene TRBJ2-3, with 9 bases that match TRBD2. The germline gives CDR1 DFQATT, CDR2 SNEGSKA (reference sequence). The CDR3 totals 15 residues. V lost 1 base, J lost 3 bases, and 5 bases stayed unmatched. The CDR3 here is CSARVASGATDTQYF. The CDR3 coding sequence is TGCAGTGCTAGAGTAGCTAGCGGGGCGACAGATACGCAGTATTTT.

There are a few counts of this clonotype. The chain employs TRBV20-1 and TRBJ2-5; D is possibly TRBD2 (5 bases). CDR1 is DFQATT and CDR2 is SNEGSKA in the germline V gene (reference sequence). CDR3 length: 12 amino acids. Trimming removed 1 base at V and 4 bases at J, with 7 bases between. CDR3 residues: CSARGLAETQYF. DNA for the CDR3: TGCAGTGCTAGAGGCCTAGCAGAGACCCAGTACTTC.

V and J are TRBV10-3 and TRBJ1-2, with D maybe TRBD1 (5 bases). The germline gives CDR1 ENHRY, CDR2 SYGVKD. The V end lost 6 bases, the J end lost 7 bases, and 18 bases lay between the germline ends. The CDR3 loop spans 14 amino acids. CDR3 amino acids: CAIRAMGVISGYTF. The CDR3, as DNA: TGTGCCATCAGGGCAATGGGGGTTATTAGTGGCTACACCTTC.

This rearrangement joins TRBV20-1 to TRBJ2-1; the D is unclear. Per germline, CDR1 DFQATT and CDR2 SNEGSKA (reference sequence). The germline V and J ends were trimmed by 5 bases and 8 bases, with 13 bases remaining between them. The CDR3 is 12 residues long. Here the CDR3 reads CSAEVARDEQFF. The CDR3, as DNA: TGCAGTGCTGAGGTAGCTCGGGATGAGCAGTTCTTC.

The sample holds a few counts of this clonotype. The chain employs TRBV5-1 and TRBJ2-5; D gene unclear. Trimming pared 0 bases from V and 13 bases from J, leaving 16 bases between. The CDR3 has 13 amino acids. In germline, CDR1 is SGHRS, CDR2 YFSETQ. CDR3 amino acids: CASSLGAGLTPYF. CDR3 in DNA: TGCGCCAGCAGCTTGGGGGCCGGTTTGACTCCGTACTTC. The whole variable domain, remainder taken from reference TRBV5-1 and TRBJ2-5, is KAGVTQTPRYLIKTRGQQVTLSCSPISGHRSVSWYQQTPGQGLQFLFEYFSETQRNKGNFPGRFSGRQFSNSRSEMNVSTLELGDSALYLCASSLGAGLTPYFGPGTRLLVL.

The sample holds a few counts of this clonotype. The rearrangement links TRBV27 to TRBJ1-6; no firm D call. Per the germline V gene, CDR1 is MNHEY and CDR2 is SMNVEV (reference sequence). The CDR3 is 13 residues long. V was pared by 5 bases and J by 10 bases, with 12 bases between. The CDR3 sequence: CASSRAEGSPLHF. The DNA of the CDR3 is TGTGCCAGCAGTAGGGCAGAGGGATCACCCCTCCACTTT.

The chain joins TRBV29-1 to TRBJ2-3; D could derive from TRBD1 or TRBD2 (5 bases each). Trimming removed 4 bases at V and 0 bases at J, with 14 bases between. The germline V gene has CDR1 SQVTM and CDR2 ANQGSEA. The CDR3 runs to 15 residues. DNA of the CDR3: TGCAGCGTTGCAATAGGGACGGCAAGCACAGATACGCAGTATTTT. Its translation is CSVAIGTASTDTQYF.

This clonotype was seen only a few times. The J gene is TRBJ1-5, the V gene TRBV7-2; D gene unclear. V lost 5 bases to trimming and J lost 3 bases, with 14 bases between them. CDR3 size: 15 residues. CDR1 is SGHTA, CDR2 FQGNSA, per germline. CDR3 DNA sequence: TGTGCCAGCAGCCAACAAGCCATTGCCAATCAGCCCCAGCATTTT. Translated, it gives CASSQQAIANQPQHF.

V and J are TRBV15 and TRBJ2-7, with 16 nucleotides matching TRBD2. With V trimmed by 5 bases and J by 0 bases, 10 bases remained unmatched. Per the germline V gene, CDR1 is LNHNV and CDR2 is YYDKDF (reference sequence). This CDR3 contains 19 residues. The CDR3 loop reads CATSGTGTSGRASSYEQYF. The CDR3 bases are TGTGCCACCAGCGGTACCGGGACTAGCGGGAGGGCAAGCTCCTACGAGCAGTACTTC.

This clonotype has more than one count but fewer than ten. The chain joins TRBV7-3 to TRBJ1-2; D might be TRBD1 (6 bases). CDR3 length: 14 residues. Germline V gives CDR1 SGHTA, CDR2 FQGTGA. Trimming stripped 7 bases from V and 8 bases from J, with 20 bases between. CDR3 nucleotides: TGTGCCAGCACCCAACGGTTGGGGGCTGGAGGCTACACCTTC. Protein: CASTQRLGAGGYTF. Full variable domain (outside the CDR3, taken from reference TRBV7-3 and TRBJ1-2): GAGVSQTPSNKVTEKGKYVELRCDPISGHTALYWYRQSLGQGPEFLIYFQGTGAADDSGLPNDRFFAVRPEGSVSTLKIQRTERGDSAVYLCASTQRLGAGGYTFGSGTRLTVV.